This TCR beta chain came from a study of T cells in Graves' hyperthyroidism and ophthalmopathy. Study-wide findings and caveats: Among clonotypes expanded in thyroid above 0.001, most were also found in blood.

Drawn at first hyperthyroidism diagnosis, the blood sample preceded any ophthalmopathy symptoms. The V and J ends lost 3 bases and 3 bases respectively, with 14 bases between them. The germline CDR1 and CDR2 sequences are MDHEN and SYDVKM. The CDR3 runs 15 residues. TCR beta CDR3 regions were amplified from RNA. HTBI primers drove first-round RT-PCR of the TCR CDR3. TCRdb re-called the multiplex PCR reads through MiXCR, storing one row per CDR3 protein. The sample holds more than 300,000 distinct CDR3 sequences, approximately 18% seen once. This clonotype was found many times. Its antigen is undetermined.

Sequencing was done on a sample of blood. The chain combines TRBV28 with TRBJ1-2, with TRBD1 as a possible D gene (5 bases). The TCR sequence derives from a woman aged 30 to 39 with Graves' hyperthyroidism that later progressed to Graves' ophthalmopathy. DNA for the CDR3: TGTGCCAGCAGTTTTAGGACCGCGGGGGACTATGGCTACACCTTC. Translating it yields CASSFRTAGDYGYTF.